Described below is a single T cell receptor beta chain sequence and its context. The antigen it binds to is not known. No much larger clonotype is one base removed from it; base qualities were not supplied. The data stem from a study of T cell responses to AZD1222 COVID-19 vaccine (dated by TCRdb to the early 2020s). About the study as a whole: TCR sequencing covered some 240 trial participants: 200 to 220 given two doses of AZD1222 and some 25 given two doses of MenACWY control vaccine. Trial participants were enrolled into age subgroups of 18-55, 56-69 and 70-plus years, which contained 148, 28 and 57 TCR-sequenced participants, respectively.

The CDR3 regions of human TCRbeta chains were analyzed by immunosequencing. Per the original workflow: TCRs in the repertoires were matched against a reference library of SARS-CoV-2-specific TCRs that had been generated with the MIRA antigen-specificity platform. Breadth meant the fraction of unique TCRs that were SARS-CoV-2-associated, whereas depth meant the fraction of total T cells that were SARS-CoV-2-associated. Using the MIRA data, each spike-specific TCR was assigned both to the spike region to which the TCR was reactive and to a CD4 or CD8 class. Log10-transformed breadth and depth values were compared by one-way ANOVA with Sidak's multiple comparisons tests. In its TCRdb copy, this immuneACCESS table keeps in-frame sequences only and misses some clones. Where compared with another copy, unresolved V genes explain less than half of these, and the others have no known cause. D and trimming come from the DNA, and the V and J calls and clone size come from that table. This sample comprises more than 95,000 clones, 85% to 90% of them detected only once. About two fifths of the sample goes to the ten largest clones.

The intended sense of this specimen's time point label: about 28 days (+/-7) after the second vaccine dose. AZD1222 recipients whose second dose came at about 4 weeks and those whose second dose came at about 12 weeks were combined into one group, since spike-specific TCR depth and breadth did not differ between the two schedules. The vaccinee samples were drawn from two UK trials, COV001 and COV002, one of which was a single-blind randomized controlled phase 2/3 trial testing AZD1222 (ChAdOx1 nCoV-19) in healthy adults. For TCRbeta chain sequencing, PBMC samples were collected from trial participants at day 0 and at day 28 after the second dose. The germline V gene gives CDR1 as SGHTA and CDR2 as FQGNSA. V loses 2 bases, J loses 0 bases, and the germline ends lie 6 bases apart. From its cysteine to its phenylalanine, the CDR3 spans 14 amino acids. Kept here is only the CDR3 DNA, which spans 42 bases and is read in frame from base 1.

What the authors observed across the whole study: No day 14 peak-response samples were available, so repertoires were characterized only after the peak T cell response. The 56-69-year group was small, and its depth increase did not reach significance, likely because of low power. CD4 TCRs associated with the vaccine covered the entire spike protein, and the dominant responses were in regions 160-218 and 743-854. Reportedly, almost half of the unique spike-specific TCRs recognized epitopes lying outside the regions that are mutated in the B.1.351 and B.1.1.7 variants. Conclusions about previously exposed vaccinees are limited because only six or seven AZD1222 recipients were SARS-CoV-2 seropositive at baseline. Participants were mostly white British, with more females than males. The authors suggested clonal diversity may have been underestimated. Spike-specific TCR breadth and depth rose significantly after two AZD1222 doses compared with day 0 and with MenACWY recipients.

The sequence links TRBV7-2 to TRBJ2-3, with no confidently assigned D gene. This specimen consisted of peripheral blood, obtained 28 days after the second AZD1222 dose. The source is an adult who received the AZD1222 COVID-19 vaccine. The CDR3 protein: CASSLRWSTDTQYF. The DNA reads TGTGCCAGCAGCTTACGTTGGAGCACAGATACGCAGTATTTT.